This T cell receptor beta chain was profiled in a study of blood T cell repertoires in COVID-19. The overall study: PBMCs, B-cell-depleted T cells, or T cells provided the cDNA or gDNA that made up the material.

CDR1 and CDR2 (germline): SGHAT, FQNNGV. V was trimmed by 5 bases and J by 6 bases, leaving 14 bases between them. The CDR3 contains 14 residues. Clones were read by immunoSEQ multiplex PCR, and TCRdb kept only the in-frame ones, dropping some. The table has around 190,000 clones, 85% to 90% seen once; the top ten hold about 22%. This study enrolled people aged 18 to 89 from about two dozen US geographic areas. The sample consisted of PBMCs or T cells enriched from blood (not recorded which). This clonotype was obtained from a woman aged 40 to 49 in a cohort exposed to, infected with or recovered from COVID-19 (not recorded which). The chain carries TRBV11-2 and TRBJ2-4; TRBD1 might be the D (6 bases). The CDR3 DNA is TGTGCCAGCAGCCCCCGACAGGTTTCAAACATTCAGTACTTC. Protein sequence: CASSPRQVSNIQYF.